This entry lists 9 T cell receptor beta chains sequenced from one sample in a study of CD8 T cell repertoires and HIV-1 epitope variants (dated by TCRdb to 2020 to 2021). Library prep was done by the immunoSEQ multiplex PCR assay. Here the immuneACCESS table is served through TCRdb, limited to in-frame sequences with V and J called. Missing clones are a known gap in these copies; in checked studies unresolved V genes cover under half, and the rest lacks a known reason. Present in this sample are almost 6,000 clones, roughly 70% of which were seen just once. Approximately 39% of the sample goes to the ten largest clones. For these TCRs, the target antigens are not known. The sequencing input was cultured CD8+ T cells derived from PBMCs. All receptors derive from a male donor with HIV.

V usage is TRBV27 and J usage is TRBJ2-7; 11 nucleotides line up with TRBD1. V lost 3 bases, J lost 6 bases, and 4 bases stayed unmatched. CDR1 MNHEY and CDR2 SMNVEV come from the germline V gene (reference sequence). This CDR3 has 14 residues. Here the CDR3 DNA reads TGTGCCAGCAGTTTCGGACAGGGGGCTATCGAGCAGTACTTC. The encoded protein is CASSFGQGAIEQYF.

This chain links TRBV2 with TRBJ1-5, with 7 nucleotides matching TRBD1. V was clipped by 8 bases and J by 6 bases; unmatched bases: 13. CDR1 is SNHLY, CDR2 FYNNEI, per germline. This CDR3 contains 15 residues. CDR3 nucleotide sequence: TGTGCCAGCGAGGCAGGGGGAAGTCGGAGTCAGCCCCAGCATTTT. This encodes CASEAGGSRSQPQHF.

This clone was counted only a few times. The chain couples TRBV6-5 to TRBJ1-5; TRBD1 is a possible D gene (6 bases). This CDR3 region has 14 residues. The V end was cut by 8 bases, the J end by 2 bases, with 13 bases between. Germline V gene sequence: CDR1 MNHEY, CDR2 SVGAGI. CDR3 protein: CASGEGDGNQPQHF. The CDR3 DNA reads TGTGCCAGCGGGGAGGGGGATGGCAATCAGCCCCAGCATTTT.

The genes are TRBV9 and TRBJ2-1, with 13 bases fitting TRBD2. V was pared by 4 bases and J by 7 bases, with 8 bases of the junction left unmatched. The CDR3 covers 16 residues. Germline assignment: CDR1 SGDLS and CDR2 YYNGEE. CDR3 in DNA: TGTGCCAGCAGCTCCCGGACTAGCGGGAGAGGGAATGAGCAGTTCTTC. Translating it yields CASSSRTSGRGNEQFF. The whole variable domain, filled in from reference TRBV9 and TRBJ2-1, reads DSGVTQTPKHLITATGQRVTLRCSPRSGDLSVYWYQQSLDQGLQFLIQYYNGEERAKGNILERFSAQQFPDLHSELNLSSLELGDSALYFCASSSRTSGRGNEQFFGPGTRLTVL.

V is TRBV10-3 and J is TRBJ1-6, with 9 bases lining up with TRBD1. CDR3 size: 17 residues. Losses at the gene ends were 3 bases for V and 7 bases for J; bases not matched to a gene: 10. Germline CDR1 ENHRY, CDR2 SYGVKD. CDR3 in amino acids: CAISDRAEGQGNSPLHF. The CDR3, as DNA: TGTGCCATCAGTGACCGGGCAGAAGGACAGGGGAATTCACCCCTCCACTTT.

About this clone itself: This same CDR3 is encoded by further DNA sequences in the sample. The chain uses TRBV25-1 and TRBJ2-7, with D uncertain. This CDR3 is built from 13 residues. The germline V gene has CDR1 MGHDK and CDR2 SYGVNS. Deletions cut 1 base from V and 3 bases from J, with 7 bases between. The CDR3 DNA sequence: TGTGCCAGCAGTGAATCTGTGTACTACGAGCAGTACTTC. Its translation is CASSESVYYEQYF.

The J gene is TRBJ2-1, the V gene TRBV2; 8 bases agree with TRBD1. The germline V gene has CDR1 SNHLY and CDR2 FYNNEI. V gave up 2 bases and J gave up 7 bases; unmatched junction bases: 13. The CDR3 loop spans 17 amino acids. The DNA of the CDR3 is TGTGCCAGCAGTGAACCCAAGGACAGGGTGGTTGGGAATGAGCAGTTCTTC. Translated, it gives CASSEPKDRVVGNEQFF.

V is TRBV29-1 and J is TRBJ2-7; D is unresolved. V was pared by 3 bases and J by 5 bases, with 11 bases between. CDR1 and CDR2 (germline): SQVTM, ANQGSEA. The length of the CDR3 is 12 residues. The CDR3 DNA follows: TGCAGCGTTGAGGGGTTGGGGAACGAGCAGTACTTC. The encoded protein is CSVEGLGNEQYF.

In this sample, this clone turned up a few times. This chain uses TRBV19 with TRBJ2-1; TRBD2 is a possible D gene (5 bases). Looked up from germline, CDR1 is LNHDA and CDR2 is SQIVND (reference sequence). V lost 3 bases and J 4 bases, leaving 7 bases between the germline ends. The length of the CDR3 is 13 residues. DNA of the CDR3: TGTGCCAGTAGTATCGGGGATTACAATGAGCAGTTCTTC. Protein sequence: CASSIGDYNEQFF.